This T cell receptor beta chain was documented in a study of T cell responses to AZD1222 COVID-19 vaccine. Method: immunoSEQ multiplex PCR; TCRdb's copy keeps in-frame clones and lacks some. The profile shows about 120,000 clones, nearly 90% of them singletons. This clone was picked up one time. Per germline, CDR1 LNHDA and CDR2 SQIVND (reference sequence). The length of the CDR3 is 16 residues. Trimming at V came to 7 bases and at J to 3 bases, leaving 14 bases not matched to a gene. This TCR was sampled from an adult in good health. The V call is TRBV19, the J call TRBJ2-7; 8 bases fit TRBD1. Sequenced material: peripheral blood, taken on day 0 of AZD1222 vaccination. The CDR3 loop is CASNMNGAGGRYEQYF. Written as DNA, the CDR3 is TGTGCCAGTAACATGAATGGGGCAGGGGGCCGCTACGAGCAGTACTTC.